These T cell receptor beta chains were read from a single sample in a study of beta chain features in type 1 diabetes. TCRdb's copy holds only in-frame clones and misses some; the assay was immunoSEQ multiplex PCR. The sample shows 600,000 or so clones, around 15% of them seen only once. Sequenced: naive CD4+ T cells from blood. The receptors were gathered from a man aged 18 to 30 with type 1 diabetes. CDR3s include the opening cysteine and the closing phenylalanine or tryptophan. A D gene is named only where the DNA matches it firmly. Clone size is shown for a subset of rows, as once, few, many or a class of expanded clone.

J,D,size,V,CDR3,DNA
TRBJ2-7,TRBD1,few,TRBV6-5,CASSAGTGGGEQYF,TGTGCCAGCAGTGCCGGGACAGGGGGCGGCGAGCAGTACTTC
TRBJ1-6,TRBD1,-,TRBV14,CASSLRPGQGYDSPLHF,TGTGCCAGCAGCCTGAGGCCGGGACAGGGGTATGATTCACCCCTCCACTTT
TRBJ2-5,-,-,TRBV5-1,CASSLRGRETQYF,TGCGCCAGCAGCTTGAGGGGCAGAGAGACCCAGTACTTC
TRBJ1-4,TRBD1,few,TRBV4-3,CASSQGDRGEKLFF,TGCGCCAGCAGCCAAGGGGACAGGGGCGAAAAACTGTTTTTT
TRBJ2-7,TRBD1,few,TRBV10-3,CAISDPRDRGSGSYEQYF,TGTGCCATCAGTGACCCCCGGGACAGGGGAAGCGGGAGCTACGAGCAGTACTTC
TRBJ2-7,TRBD2,few,TRBV7-7,CASSRLAIHEQYF,TGTGCTAGCAGTCGACTAGCTATCCACGAGCAGTACTTC
TRBJ1-5,TRBD1,once,TRBV19,CASSSNLQGAGNQPQHF,TGTGCCAGTAGTTCCAACCTACAGGGGGCAGGCAATCAGCCCCAGCATTTT
TRBJ2-7,TRBD2,few,TRBV30,CAWSVLGGSSYEQYF,TGTGCCTGGAGTGTTCTCGGCGGGAGCTCCTACGAGCAGTACTTC
TRBJ2-1,TRBD2,-,TRBV30,CAWSASGRAWGNEQFF,TGTGCCTGGAGCGCTAGCGGGAGGGCCTGGGGCAATGAGCAGTTCTTC
TRBJ2-7,TRBD1,-,TRBV7-2,CASSHPQGTYEQYF,TGTGCCAGCAGCCACCCACAGGGGACCTACGAGCAGTACTTC
TRBJ1-5,-,once,TRBV9,CASSVTGDQPQHF,TGTGCCAGCAGCGTTACGGGAGACCAGCCCCAGCATTTT
TRBJ1-1,TRBD1,-,TRBV4-3,CASRFGDRLNTEAFF,TGCGCCAGCAGATTCGGGGACAGACTGAACACTGAAGCTTTCTTT
TRBJ1-1,-,-,TRBV7-2,CASSLFDRPNTEAFF,TGTGCCAGCAGCCTCTTCGACAGGCCGAACACTGAAGCTTTCTTT
TRBJ1-1,-,few,TRBV2,CASSDLGGHNTEAFF,TGTGCCAGCAGTGACCTTGGGGGACATAACACTGAAGCTTTCTTT
TRBJ2-3,-,few,TRBV9,CASSPRERITDTQYF,TGTGCCAGCAGCCCTAGGGAGCGTATCACAGATACGCAGTATTTT
TRBJ2-1,-,-,TRBV28,CASSPRQGRYNEQFF,TGTGCCAGCAGCCCCAGGCAGGGCAGGTACAATGAGCAGTTCTTC
TRBJ1-1,-,-,TRBV29-1,CSVTIRGTITFTEAFF,TGCAGCGTTACAATCCGTGGGACAATAACCTTCACTGAAGCTTTCTTT
TRBJ2-3,TRBD2,few,TRBV28,CASSFRPAGGPHTQYF,TGTGCCAGCAGTTTTCGGCCAGCGGGGGGGCCGCATACGCAGTATTTT
TRBJ1-2,-,-,TRBV7-2,CASSLVRASFSDYGYTF,TGTGCCAGCAGCTTAGTGCGGGCCAGCTTTAGCGACTATGGCTACACCTTC
TRBJ2-1,TRBD1,few,TRBV7-2,CASSPDRVFNEQFF,TGTGCCAGCAGTCCGGACAGGGTCTTCAATGAGCAGTTCTTC
TRBJ2-7,-,-,TRBV4-1,CASSQDANRAYEQYF,TGCGCCAGCAGCCAAGATGCGAACAGAGCCTACGAGCAGTACTTC
TRBJ2-7,-,few,TRBV7-2,CASSPGLPSYEQYF,TGTGCCAGCAGCCCGGGGCTCCCCTCCTACGAGCAGTACTTC
TRBJ2-1,-,few,TRBV30,CAWSLAYVEQFF,TGTGCCTGGAGTCTCGCTTATGTAGAGCAGTTCTTC
TRBJ1-6,-,-,TRBV4-3,CASSQGGIPSPLHF,TGCGCCAGCAGCCAAGGGGGCATCCCGTCACCCCTCCACTTT
TRBJ2-2,-,-,TRBV14,CASSQGTPTNTGELFF,TGTGCCAGCAGCCAGGGGACCCCTACGAACACCGGGGAGCTGTTTTTT
TRBJ1-2,-,few,TRBV19,CASSNGGYGYTF,TGTGCCAGTAGTAATGGCGGCTATGGCTACACCTTC
TRBJ1-1,-,-,TRBV29-1,CSVVPQGKNTEAFF,TGCAGCGTTGTTCCACAGGGAAAGAACACTGAAGCTTTCTTT
TRBJ1-1,TRBD1,-,TRBV4-2,CASSQGDRVNTEAFF,TGTGCCAGCAGCCAAGGGGACAGGGTGAACACTGAAGCTTTCTTT
TRBJ2-6,TRBD1,-,TRBV27,CASSIRDRSVSGANVLTF,TGTGCCAGCAGTATAAGGGACAGGTCCGTCTCTGGGGCCAACGTCCTGACTTTC
TRBJ2-1,-,-,TRBV5-1,CASSSQWGAWDNEQFF,TGCGCCAGCAGCTCCCAATGGGGGGCATGGGACAATGAGCAGTTCTTC
TRBJ2-7,-,-,TRBV29-1,CSAAGGRASSYEQYF,TGCAGCGCCGCTGGGGGGAGAGCCAGCTCCTACGAGCAGTACTTC
TRBJ1-3,-,-,TRBV2,CASSEEGRVGNTIYF,TGTGCCAGCAGTGAAGAGGGCAGGGTTGGAAACACCATATATTTT
TRBJ1-5,TRBD1,-,TRBV5-6,CASRRTGGNQPQHF,TGTGCCAGCAGACGGACAGGAGGCAATCAGCCCCAGCATTTT
TRBJ2-5,TRBD1,-,TRBV2,CASSVDRGPETQYF,TGTGCCAGCAGCGTCGACAGGGGCCCAGAGACCCAGTACTTC
TRBJ2-7,-,-,TRBV28,CASSQGGPVYEQYF,TGTGCCAGCAGCCAGGGGGGGCCAGTGTACGAGCAGTACTTC